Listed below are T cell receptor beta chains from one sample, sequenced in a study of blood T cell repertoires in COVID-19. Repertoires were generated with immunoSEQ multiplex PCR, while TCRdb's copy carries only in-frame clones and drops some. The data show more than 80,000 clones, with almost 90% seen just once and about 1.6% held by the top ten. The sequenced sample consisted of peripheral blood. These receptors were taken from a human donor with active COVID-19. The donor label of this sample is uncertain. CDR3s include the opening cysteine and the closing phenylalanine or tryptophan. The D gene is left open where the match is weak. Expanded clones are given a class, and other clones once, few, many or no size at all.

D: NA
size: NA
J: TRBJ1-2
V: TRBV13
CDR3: CASSEGQSSYGYTF
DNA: TGTGCCAGCAGCGAAGGACAGTCCAGCTATGGCTACACCTTC

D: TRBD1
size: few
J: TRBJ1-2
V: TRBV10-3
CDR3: CAISGVTGVGYTF
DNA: TGTGCCATCAGTGGTGTGACAGGGGTTGGCTACACCTTC

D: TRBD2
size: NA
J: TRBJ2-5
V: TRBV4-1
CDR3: CASSQSLGTSGGQETQYF
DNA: TGCGCCAGCAGCCAATCGCTAGGGACTAGCGGGGGACAAGAGACCCAGTACTTC

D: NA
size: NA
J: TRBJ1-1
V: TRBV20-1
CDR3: CSAPGSGEAFF
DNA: TGCAGTGCTCCAGGGTCCGGTGAAGCTTTCTTT

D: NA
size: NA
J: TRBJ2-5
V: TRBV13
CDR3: CASSLTGGEAQETQYF
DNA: TGTGCCAGCAGCTTAACGGGGGGCGAGGCACAAGAGACCCAGTACTTC

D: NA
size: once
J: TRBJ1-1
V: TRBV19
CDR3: CASSRGGVNTEAFF
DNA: TGTGCCAGTAGTCGGGGAGGGGTAAACACTGAAGCTTTCTTT

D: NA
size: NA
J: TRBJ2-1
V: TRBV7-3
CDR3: CASSSGKPGESQSYNEQFF
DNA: TGTGCCAGCAGCTCCGGAAAGCCGGGGGAAAGTCAGTCCTACAATGAGCAGTTCTTC

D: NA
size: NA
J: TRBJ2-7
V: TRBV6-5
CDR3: CASKRGGESYEQYF
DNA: TGTGCCAGCAAAAGAGGAGGGGAATCCTACGAGCAGTACTTC

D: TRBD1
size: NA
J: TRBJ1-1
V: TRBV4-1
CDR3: CASSQDPGTGMNTEAFF
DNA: TGCGCCAGCAGCCAAGATCCCGGGACAGGGATGAACACTGAAGCTTTCTTT

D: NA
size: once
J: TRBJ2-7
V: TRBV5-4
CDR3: CASSSFRGHYEQYF
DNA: TGTGCCAGCAGTTCTTTCAGGGGCCACTACGAGCAGTACTTC

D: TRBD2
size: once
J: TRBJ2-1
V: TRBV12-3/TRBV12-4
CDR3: CASSFGLGGEQFF
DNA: TGTGCCAGCAGTTTCGGACTAGGTGGTGAGCAGTTCTTC

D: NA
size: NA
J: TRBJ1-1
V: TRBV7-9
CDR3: CASSLLGAGTEAFF
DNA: TGTGCCAGCAGCTTACTGGGGGCGGGCACTGAAGCTTTCTTT

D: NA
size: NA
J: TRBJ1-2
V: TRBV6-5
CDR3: CASSGELYGYTF
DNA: TGTGCCAGCAGCGGGGAACTATATGGCTACACCTTC

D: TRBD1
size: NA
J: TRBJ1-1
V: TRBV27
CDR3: CASSLSGGTGAELFF
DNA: TGTGCCAGCAGTTTATCGGGCGGGACAGGGGCAGAGCTTTTCTTT

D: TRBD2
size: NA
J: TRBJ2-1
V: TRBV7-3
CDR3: CASSRGLAGSYNEQFF
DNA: TGTGCCAGCAGCCGAGGACTAGCCGGCTCCTACAATGAGCAGTTCTTC

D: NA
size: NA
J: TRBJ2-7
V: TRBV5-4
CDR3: CASSSGLWEQYF
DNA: TGTGCCAGCAGCTCGGGTCTGTGGGAGCAGTACTTC

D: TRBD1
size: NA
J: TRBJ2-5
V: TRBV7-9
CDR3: CASSFQGAVEGTQYF
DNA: TGTGCCAGCAGCTTCCAGGGGGCGGTCGAGGGGACCCAGTACTTC

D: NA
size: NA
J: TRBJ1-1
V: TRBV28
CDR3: CASSLNRGNTEAFF
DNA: TGTGCCAGCAGTTTAAACCGGGGGAACACTGAAGCTTTCTTT

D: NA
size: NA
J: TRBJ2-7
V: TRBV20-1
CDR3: CSASRGSYEQYF
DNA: TGCAGTGCTAGTCGGGGGTCCTACGAGCAGTACTTC

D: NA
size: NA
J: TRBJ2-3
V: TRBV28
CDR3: CASSPVGFRDNTDTQYF
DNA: TGTGCCAGCAGCCCTGTCGGATTCCGGGACAACACAGATACGCAGTATTTT

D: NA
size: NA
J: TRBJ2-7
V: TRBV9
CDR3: CASSEDGSSYEQYF
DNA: TGTGCCAGCAGTGAAGACGGGAGCTCCTACGAGCAGTACTTC

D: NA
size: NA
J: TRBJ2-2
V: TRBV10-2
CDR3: CASRQGFNTGELFF
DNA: TGCGCCAGCAGACAGGGATTTAACACCGGGGAGCTGTTTTTT

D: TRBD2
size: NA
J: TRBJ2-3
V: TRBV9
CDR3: CASSVRTSGGTDTQYF
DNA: TGTGCCAGCAGCGTCCGGACTAGCGGGGGCACAGATACGCAGTATTTT

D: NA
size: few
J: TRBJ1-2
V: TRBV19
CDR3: CASSSWGEAYGYTF
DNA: TGTGCCAGTAGTTCGTGGGGCGAGGCCTATGGCTACACCTTC

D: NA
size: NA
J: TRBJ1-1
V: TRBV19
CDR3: CASSIEPVANTEAFF
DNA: TGTGCCAGCAGTATAGAACCGGTCGCGAACACTGAAGCTTTCTTT

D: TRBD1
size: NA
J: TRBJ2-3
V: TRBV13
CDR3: CASSHGQVGTDTQYF
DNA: TGTGCCAGCAGCCACGGACAGGTCGGGACAGATACGCAGTATTTT

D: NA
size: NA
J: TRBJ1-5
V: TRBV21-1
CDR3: CASSTPGQGKYSNQPQHF
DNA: TGTGCCAGCAGCACACCGGGACAGGGAAAATATAGCAATCAGCCCCAGCATTTT

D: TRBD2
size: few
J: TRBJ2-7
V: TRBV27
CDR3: CASSSGGQHYEQYF
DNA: TGTGCCAGCAGCTCGGGAGGCCAGCACTACGAGCAGTACTTC

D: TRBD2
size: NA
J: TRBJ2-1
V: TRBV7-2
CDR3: CASSLVGGGNQEQFF
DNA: TGTGCCAGCAGCTTAGTCGGGGGGGGCAATCAGGAGCAGTTCTTC

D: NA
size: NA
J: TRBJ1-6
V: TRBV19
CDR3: CASSIGTSRGSPLHF
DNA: TGTGCCAGTAGTATCGGGACTTCGCGGGGTTCACCCCTCCACTTT

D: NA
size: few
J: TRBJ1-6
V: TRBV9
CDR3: CASSQNLDLNSPLHF
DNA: TGTGCCAGCAGCCAGAATTTGGACTTGAATTCACCCCTCCACTTT

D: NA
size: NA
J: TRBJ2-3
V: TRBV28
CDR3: CASSLRRTTPDTQYF
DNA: TGTGCCAGCAGTTTACGTCGGACAACCCCAGATACGCAGTATTTT

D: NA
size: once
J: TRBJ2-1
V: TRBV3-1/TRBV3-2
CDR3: CASSRGGGTYNEQFF
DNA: TGTGCCAGCAGTAGAGGGGGGGGAACCTACAATGAGCAGTTCTTC

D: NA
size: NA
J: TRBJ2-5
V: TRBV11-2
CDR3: CASSSTSFETQYF
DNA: TGTGCCAGCAGCTCTACTAGCTTTGAGACCCAGTACTTC

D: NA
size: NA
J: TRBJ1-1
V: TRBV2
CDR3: CASSERGRANTEAFF
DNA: TGTGCCAGCAGTGAACGAGGCAGGGCGAACACTGAAGCTTTCTTT

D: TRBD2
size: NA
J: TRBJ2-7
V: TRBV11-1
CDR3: CASSLSLAGGYEQYF
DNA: TGTGCCAGCAGCTTATCTTTAGCGGGGGGCTACGAGCAGTACTTC

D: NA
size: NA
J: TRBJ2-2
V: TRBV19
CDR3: CASSIIPGSGELFF
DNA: TGTGCCAGTAGTATTATCCCGGGGAGCGGGGAGCTGTTTTTT

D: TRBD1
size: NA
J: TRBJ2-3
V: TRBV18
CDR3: CASSPRRTGGPDTQYF
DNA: TGTGCCAGCTCACCACGACGGACAGGGGGACCCGATACGCAGTATTTT

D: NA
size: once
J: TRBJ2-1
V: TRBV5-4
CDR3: CASSLTRISSYNEQFF
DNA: TGTGCCAGCAGTCTCACACGAATCAGCTCCTACAATGAGCAGTTCTTC

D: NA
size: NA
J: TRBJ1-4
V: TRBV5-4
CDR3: CASSLTGRGEKLFF
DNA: TGTGCCAGCAGCTTGACAGGGAGGGGTGAAAAACTGTTTTTT

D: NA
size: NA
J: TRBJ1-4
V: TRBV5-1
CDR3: CASSLDRRTTNEKLFF
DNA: TGCGCCAGCAGCTTAGACAGGAGAACAACTAATGAAAAACTGTTTTTT

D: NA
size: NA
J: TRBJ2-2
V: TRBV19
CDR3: CASSIARGMSTGELFF
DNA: TGTGCCAGTAGTATAGCGAGGGGGATGAGTACCGGGGAGCTGTTTTTT

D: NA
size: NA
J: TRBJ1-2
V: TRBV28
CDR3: CASSLSRSGVGYTF
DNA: TGTGCCAGCAGTTTATCAAGGTCCGGGGTGGGCTACACCTTC

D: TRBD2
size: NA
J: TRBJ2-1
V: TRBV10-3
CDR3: CASDDGGARNEQFF
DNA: TGTGCCTCAGATGACGGGGGGGCTCGTAATGAGCAGTTCTTC

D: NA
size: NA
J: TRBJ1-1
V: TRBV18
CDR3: CASSPLVRGAFF
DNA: TGTGCCAGCTCACCACTGGTCCGCGGAGCTTTCTTT

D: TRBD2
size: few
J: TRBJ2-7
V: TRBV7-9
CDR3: CASSAGGALLYEQYF
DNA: TGTGCCAGCAGCGCCGGGGGGGCGCTTCTCTACGAGCAGTACTTC

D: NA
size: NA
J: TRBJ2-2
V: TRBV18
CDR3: CASSATAQDIGELFF
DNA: TGTGCCAGCTCAGCCACGGCGCAGGATATCGGGGAGCTGTTTTTT

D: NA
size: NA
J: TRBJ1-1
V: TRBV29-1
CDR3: CSVEDFRGPANTEAFF
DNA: TGCAGCGTTGAAGATTTCAGGGGCCCCGCGAACACTGAAGCTTTCTTT

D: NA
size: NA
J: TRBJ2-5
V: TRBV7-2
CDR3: CASSLPLETQYF
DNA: TGTGCCAGCAGCTTACCTCTGGAGACCCAGTACTTC

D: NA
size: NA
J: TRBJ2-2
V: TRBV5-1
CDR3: CASSTGEVAGELFF
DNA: TGCGCCAGCAGTACAGGGGAGGTTGCCGGGGAGCTGTTTTTT

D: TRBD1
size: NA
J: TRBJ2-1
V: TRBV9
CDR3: CASSWGDRGNYNEQFF
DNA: TGTGCCAGCAGCTGGGGGGACAGGGGCAATTACAATGAGCAGTTCTTC

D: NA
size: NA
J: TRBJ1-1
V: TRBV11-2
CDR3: CASSGPQAFF
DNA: TGTGCCAGCAGCGGGCCCCAAGCTTTCTTT

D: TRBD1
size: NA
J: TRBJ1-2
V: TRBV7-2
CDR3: CASSRDRVDYGYTF
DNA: TGTGCCAGCAGCAGGGACAGGGTCGACTATGGCTACACCTTC